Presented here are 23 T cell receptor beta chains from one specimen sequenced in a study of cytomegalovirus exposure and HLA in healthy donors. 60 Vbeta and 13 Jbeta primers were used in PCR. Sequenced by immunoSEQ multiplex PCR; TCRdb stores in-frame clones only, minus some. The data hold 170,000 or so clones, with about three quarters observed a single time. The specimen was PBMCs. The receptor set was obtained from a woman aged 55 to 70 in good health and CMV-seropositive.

CDR3 region: CASSQTGGQNQPQHF. CDR3 nucleotide sequence: TGCGCCAGCAGCCAGACAGGGGGCCAGAATCAGCCCCAGCATTTT. This sequence joins TRBV5-1 and TRBJ1-5, with 10 bases that match TRBD1. Germline V CDR1 and CDR2: SGHRS, YFSETQ. The CDR3 sequence is 15 residues long. Unmatched junction bases numbered 5, after V lost 4 bases and J lost 4 bases.

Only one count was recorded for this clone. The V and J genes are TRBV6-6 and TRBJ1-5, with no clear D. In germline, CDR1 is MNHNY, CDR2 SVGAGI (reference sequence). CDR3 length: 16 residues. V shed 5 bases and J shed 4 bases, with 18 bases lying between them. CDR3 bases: TGTGCCAGCAGTCCCACGCAGGCCTTTGGTAATCAGCCCCAGCATTTT. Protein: CASSPTQAFGNQPQHF.

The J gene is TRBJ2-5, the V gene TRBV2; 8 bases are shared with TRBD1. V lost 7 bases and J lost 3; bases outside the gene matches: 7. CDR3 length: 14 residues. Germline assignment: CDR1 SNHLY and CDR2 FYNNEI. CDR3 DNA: TGTGCCAGCACTCCCCTGGACAGGGAAGAGACCCAGTACTTC. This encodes CASTPLDREETQYF.

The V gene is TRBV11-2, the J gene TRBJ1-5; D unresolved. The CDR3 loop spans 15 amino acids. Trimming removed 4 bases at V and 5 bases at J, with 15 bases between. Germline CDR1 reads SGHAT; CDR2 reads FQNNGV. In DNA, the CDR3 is TGTGCCAGCAGCTCGGCGGGTCTCCCCCATCAGCCCCAGCATTTT. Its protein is CASSSAGLPHQPQHF.

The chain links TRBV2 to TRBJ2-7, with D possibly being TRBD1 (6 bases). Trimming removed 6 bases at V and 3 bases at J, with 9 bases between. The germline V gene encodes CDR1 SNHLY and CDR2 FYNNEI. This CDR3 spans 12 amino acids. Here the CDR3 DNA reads TGTGCCAGCAGCGGACAGTACTACGAGCAGTACTTC. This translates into CASSGQYYEQYF.

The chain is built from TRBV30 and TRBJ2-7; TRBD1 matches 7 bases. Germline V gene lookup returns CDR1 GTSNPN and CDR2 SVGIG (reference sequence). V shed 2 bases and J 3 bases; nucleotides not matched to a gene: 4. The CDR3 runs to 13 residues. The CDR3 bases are TGTGCCTGGAGTACCGGGACAGACTACGAGCAGTACTTC. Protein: CAWSTGTDYEQYF.

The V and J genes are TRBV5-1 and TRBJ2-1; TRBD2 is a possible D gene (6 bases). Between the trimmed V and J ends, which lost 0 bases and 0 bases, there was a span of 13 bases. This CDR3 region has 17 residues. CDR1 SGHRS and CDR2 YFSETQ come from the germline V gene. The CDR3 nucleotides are TGCGCCAGCAGCTTGGTTTCAGGGAGGATCTCCTACAATGAGCAGTTCTTC. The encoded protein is CASSLVSGRISYNEQFF.

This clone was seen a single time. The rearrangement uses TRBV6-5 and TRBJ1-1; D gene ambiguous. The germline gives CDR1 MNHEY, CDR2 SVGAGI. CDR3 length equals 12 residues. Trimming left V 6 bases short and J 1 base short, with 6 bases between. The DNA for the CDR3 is TGTGCCAGCAGGGGCTGGAACACTGAAGCTTTCTTT. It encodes CASRGWNTEAFF.

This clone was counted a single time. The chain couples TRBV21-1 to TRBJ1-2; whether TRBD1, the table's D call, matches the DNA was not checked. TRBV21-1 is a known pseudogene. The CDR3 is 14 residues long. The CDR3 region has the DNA TGTGCCAGCAGCAAAGCAATCAGGCAAGATGGCTACACCTTC. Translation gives CASSKAIRQDGYTF.

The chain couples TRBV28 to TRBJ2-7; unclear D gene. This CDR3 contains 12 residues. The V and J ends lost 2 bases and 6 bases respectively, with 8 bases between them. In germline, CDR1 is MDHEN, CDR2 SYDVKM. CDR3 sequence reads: CASSLKSGEQYF. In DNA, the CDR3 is TGTGCCAGCAGTTTAAAGTCGGGCGAGCAGTACTTC.

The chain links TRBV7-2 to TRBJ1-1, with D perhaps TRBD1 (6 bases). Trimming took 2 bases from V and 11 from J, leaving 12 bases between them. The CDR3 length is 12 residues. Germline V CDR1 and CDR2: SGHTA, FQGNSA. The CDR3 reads CASSLTGRGAFF. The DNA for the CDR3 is TGTGCCAGCAGCTTAACGGGCAGGGGCGCTTTCTTT.

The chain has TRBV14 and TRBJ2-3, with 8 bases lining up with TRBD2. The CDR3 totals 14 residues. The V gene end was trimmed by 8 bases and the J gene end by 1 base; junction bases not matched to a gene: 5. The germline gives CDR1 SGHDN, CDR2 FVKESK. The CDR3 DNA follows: TGTGCCAGCGGGGGACTAGGCGGCACAGATACGCAGTATTTT. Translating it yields CASGGLGGTDTQYF.

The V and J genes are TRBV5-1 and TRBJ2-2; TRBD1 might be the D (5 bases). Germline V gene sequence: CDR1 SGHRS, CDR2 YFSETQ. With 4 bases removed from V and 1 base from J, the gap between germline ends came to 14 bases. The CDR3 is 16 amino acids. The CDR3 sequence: CASSQTDSVNTGELFF. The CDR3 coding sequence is TGCGCCAGCAGCCAGACAGACAGTGTGAACACCGGGGAGCTGTTTTTT.

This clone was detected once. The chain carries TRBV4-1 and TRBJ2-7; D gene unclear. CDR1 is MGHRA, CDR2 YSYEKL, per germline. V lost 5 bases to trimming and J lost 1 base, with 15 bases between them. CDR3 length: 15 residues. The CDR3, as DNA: TGCGCCAGCAGCTACGAGGTCGCGCGTTCCTACGAGCAGTACTTC. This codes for CASSYEVARSYEQYF.

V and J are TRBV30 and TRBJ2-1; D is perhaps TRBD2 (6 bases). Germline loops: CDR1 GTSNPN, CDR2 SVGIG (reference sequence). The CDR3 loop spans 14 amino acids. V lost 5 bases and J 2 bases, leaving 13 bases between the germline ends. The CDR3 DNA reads TGTGCCTGGGGAGTCGGGAGAGCCTACAATGAGCAGTTCTTC. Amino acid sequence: CAWGVGRAYNEQFF.

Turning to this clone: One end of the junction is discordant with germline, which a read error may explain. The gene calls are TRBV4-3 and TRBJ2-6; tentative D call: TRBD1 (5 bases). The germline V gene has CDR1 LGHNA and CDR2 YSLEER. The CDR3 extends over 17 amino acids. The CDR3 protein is CASSQDSERSGANGLTF. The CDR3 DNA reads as TGCGCCAGCAGCCAAGACTCAGAGCGCTCTGGGGCCAACGGCCTGACTTTC.

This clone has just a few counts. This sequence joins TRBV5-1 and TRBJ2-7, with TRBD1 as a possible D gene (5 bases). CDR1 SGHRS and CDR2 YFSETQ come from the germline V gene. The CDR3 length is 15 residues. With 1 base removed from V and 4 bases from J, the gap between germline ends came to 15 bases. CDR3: CASSLSGARGYEQYF. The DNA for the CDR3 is TGCGCCAGCAGCTTGTCTGGGGCGAGAGGTTACGAGCAGTACTTC. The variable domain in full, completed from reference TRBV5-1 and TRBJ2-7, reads KAGVTQTPRYLIKTRGQQVTLSCSPISGHRSVSWYQQTPGQGLQFLFEYFSETQRNKGNFPGRFSGRQFSNSRSEMNVSTLELGDSALYLCASSLSGARGYEQYFGPGTRLTVT.

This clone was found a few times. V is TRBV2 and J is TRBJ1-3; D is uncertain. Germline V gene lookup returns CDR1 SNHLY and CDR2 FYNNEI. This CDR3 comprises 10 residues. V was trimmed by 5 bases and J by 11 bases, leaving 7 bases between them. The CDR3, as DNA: TGTGCCAGCAGTCTCGGGGCCATATATTTT. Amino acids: CASSLGAIYF.

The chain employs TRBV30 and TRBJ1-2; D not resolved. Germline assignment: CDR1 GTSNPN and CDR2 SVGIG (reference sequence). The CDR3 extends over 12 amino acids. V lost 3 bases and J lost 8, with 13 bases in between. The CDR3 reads CAWRAGSYGYTF. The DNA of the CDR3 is TGTGCCTGGAGGGCGGGATCCTACGGCTACACCTTC.

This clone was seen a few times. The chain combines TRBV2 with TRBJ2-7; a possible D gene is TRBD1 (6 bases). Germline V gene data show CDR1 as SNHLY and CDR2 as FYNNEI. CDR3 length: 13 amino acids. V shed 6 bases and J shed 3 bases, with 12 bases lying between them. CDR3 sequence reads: CASRSRGSYEQYF. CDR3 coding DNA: TGTGCCAGCAGGTCGAGGGGGAGCTACGAGCAGTACTTC.

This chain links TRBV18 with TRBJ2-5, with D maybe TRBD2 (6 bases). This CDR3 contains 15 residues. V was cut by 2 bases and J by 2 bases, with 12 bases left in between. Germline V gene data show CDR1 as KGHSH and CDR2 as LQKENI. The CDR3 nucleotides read TGTGCCAGCTCACCATATCAGAGCGGGCAAGAGACCCAGTACTTC. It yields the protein CASSPYQSGQETQYF.

CDR3 in DNA: TGCGCCAGCAGCCCCCACGGACAGGGGCAGTACTTC. This encodes CASSPHGQGQYF. V gene TRBV5-1 combines with J gene TRBJ2-7; 8 positions agree with TRBD1. CDR3 length: 12 residues. Germline trimming cut 4 bases from V and 9 bases from J; bases unmatched to any gene: 6. The germline V gene encodes CDR1 SGHRS and CDR2 YFSETQ.

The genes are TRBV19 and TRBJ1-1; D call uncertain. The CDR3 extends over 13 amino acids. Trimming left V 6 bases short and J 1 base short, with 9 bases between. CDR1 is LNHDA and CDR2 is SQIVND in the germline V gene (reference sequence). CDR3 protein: CASSLAGNTEAFF. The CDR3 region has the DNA TGTGCCAGTAGCCTAGCGGGGAACACTGAAGCTTTCTTT.